The TCR beta chain under discussion was sequenced for a study of Ad26.COV2.S vaccination and SARS-CoV-2 variants. The wider study: Participant was drawn from the COV1001 Ad26.COV2.S trial arm. Study-wide findings and caveats: An underestimation of total T cell responses may have resulted from the TCR breadth and depth analyses.

Treatment indicated: around 19 received Ad26.COV2.S at low or high dose, single or two shots; about 5 received placebo; per-sample allocation not given. Each sample was drawn 63 days after the first injection (of vaccine or placebo). Adults aged 18-55 years in Boston included the donor. Assay: immunoSEQ multiplex PCR; the TCRdb copy retains only in-frame clones and omits some. The data contain about 480,000 clones, roughly 87% of them seen just once; the ten biggest clones take up 9.5% to 15%. This clone was seen just once. Its target is not known. Germline and junction disagree at one end, which may indicate a read error. Germline assignment: CDR1 MNHEY and CDR2 SVGAGI. There are 14 residues in the CDR3.

The sample was peripheral blood, taken in a trial of Ad26.COV2.S vaccine versus placebo. The receptor comes from a person between 18 and 59 years old who received the Ad26.COV2.S COVID-19 vaccine or a placebo. The rearrangement links TRBV6-5 to TRBJ2-1; D remains ambiguous. CDR3 nucleotides: TGTGCCAGCACTTACAACGCGGTCGGCAATGAGCAGTTCTTC. Protein product: CASTYNAVGNEQFF.